The text below deals with one T cell receptor (beta chain). This clone has a handful of counts. No cognate antigen has been identified for it. Base qualities are missing; no much larger clone stands one base away. The entry originates in a study of cytomegalovirus exposure and HLA in healthy donors (dated by TCRdb to the late 2010s). Regarding the research as a whole: An earlier analysis of more than 550 of the donors reported under 300 Gb of sequence data and some 110 million unique TCR beta sequences obtained from around 190 million T cells. Rather than drawing on any new phenotypic data, the later analysis identified candidate immune exposures from TCR beta sequences and the way those sequences occurred across donors. The study aimed to test whether cataloging public T cell receptors could reveal signatures of past pathogen exposure. Approximately 310 gigabases of sequencing data and around 87 million unique TCR sequences were included in an early release covering about 700 HLA-typed donors. Among around 400 genotyped donors of the cohort, an average of roughly 230,000 unique TCR beta nucleotide sequences was sequenced per donor, of which roughly 18% were non-productive. Genome-wide SNP genotypes for about 65% of the roughly 670 donors were used in a later genetic analysis, which treated that subset as a discovery cohort. Of the approximately 400 genotyped donors, less than 85% were placed in the genetic ancestry cluster associated with self-reported Caucasian donors. Because of strong linkage in the cohort, five DR-DQ haplotypes were treated as single units for association and clustering. Every discovery cohort repertoire had been produced on one sequencing platform. In a later analysis, previously published TCR beta repertoires from some 640 donors were re-analyzed and high-resolution HLA genotyping was added so that TCR occurrence patterns could be studied. Both class I and class II loci were covered by HLA typing, at four-digit resolution. The study used immunosequencing to profile the T cell repertoires of approximately 690 subjects and linked those repertoires to cytomegalovirus serostatus. The number of typed donors differed by locus: about 629-630 for A, B, C, DRB1 and DQB1; 522 for DQA1; approximately 600 for DPA1; and roughly 450 for DPB1. In an earlier analysis of more than 550 of the donors, high-throughput TCR beta sequencing was used to judge whether each TCR beta V gene segment behaved as functional or pseudogenic. In addition to the first cohort of 666 subjects, a separate validation cohort of some 120 different subjects was used. To predict cytomegalovirus infection status, the study combined high-throughput TCR immunosequencing, statistical association of individual TCRs with disease status, and machine learning. Donor age, sex, ethnicity and CMV serostatus were compiled together with the repertoire data.

The cohort was made up of roughly 670 healthy bone marrow donors. At the time of sampling, all cohort members were nominally healthy, though unrecorded immune exposures were likely present. The donor was CMV seropositive and belonged to the group of about 290 seropositive cohort members. Each donor provided a peripheral blood sample, and peripheral blood mononuclear cells were used for TCR beta sequencing. The Qiagen DNeasy Blood Extraction Kit was used to extract genomic DNA from the blood cell samples. Library preparation employed the immunoSEQ multiplex PCR assay. For the multiplex PCR, a mixture combining 60 forward primers for TCR Vbeta segments and 13 reverse primers for TCR Jbeta segments was used. The CDR3 region of rearranged TCR beta genes was amplified from genomic DNA by a multiplex PCR assay. Amplified TCR beta libraries were sequenced as 87-base-pair reads on the Illumina HiSeq System. The authors' pipeline ran thus. A later analysis tallied 75 million to 95 million unique TCR beta chains across the 666 repertoires, and about 10 million of those chains were shared by two or more donors. Raw reads were error-corrected and collapsed into unique sequences with a nearest-neighbor algorithm that merged closely related sequences to remove PCR and sequencing errors. V, D and J gene segments were assigned by aligning CDR3 sequences to IMGT reference sequences. For a sequence to be retained, a match of at least six nucleotides to both a V gene segment and a J gene segment was required. Rearrangements were classified as productive when the CDR3 lacked stop codons and remained in frame with V and J, and all other rearrangements were classified as non-productive. Following IMGT convention, CDR3 was defined as the stretch from the second conserved V-encoded cysteine up to the conserved J-encoded phenylalanine. In an earlier analysis of more than 550 of the donors, sequences lacking an unambiguous match to a single V gene segment were excluded. An earlier analysis of some 610 of the donors called V segments functional above 56.7% productive rearrangements and segregating when the between-donor standard deviation exceeded 5%. A statistical classification framework was built to diagnose cytomegalovirus status from the catalog of TCR beta chain sequences. A later analysis assigned V and J genes by comparing TCR nucleotide sequences with IMGT/GENE-DB human TR gene sequences. The TCRdist pipeline was used in a later analysis to assign CDR3 sequences and most-parsimonious VDJ recombination scenarios. In a later analysis, every TCR beta chain was defined by the combination of its CDR3 amino acid sequence and its V-gene family, and reads without a unique V-gene family were dropped. A later analysis removed several hundred highly shared, low-generation-probability nucleotide sequences to deal with suspected cross-contamination and a sequencing artifact. In a later analysis, a clonal expansion index was calculated for each public chain from normalized within-repertoire ranks of inferred template counts. In a later analysis, generation probabilities were computed using a VDJ recombination model fitted to out-of-frame rearrangements, and the results were checked against IGoR. In a later analysis, TCR-TCR, TCR-HLA and TCR-CMV co-occurrence was scored with hypergeometric tests, and a repertoire-size bias correction was applied to TCR pairs. A later analysis estimated false discovery rates by permuting HLA or CMV assignments 20 times. In a later analysis, co-occurring TCRs were grouped with DBSCAN, and TCRdist sequence similarity was added when clustering was performed within HLA-allele-positive subsets. For co-occurrence clustering, repertoires with fewer than 30,000 or more than 120,000 public chains were excluded, along with roughly 5 repertoires with anomalous nucleotide sharing. What TCRdb holds here is the immuneACCESS table cut down to in-frame rearrangements. Part of the clones is not present; checked against another copy, under half of the missing clones reflect an unresolved V gene, and the others are unexplained. V and J calls plus clone size are reproduced from that table; the DNA served to infer D and trimming. This sample has 90,000 to 150,000 clones in its table, and about three fifths of those were observed once. Roughly 10% of the sample goes to the ten largest clones.

The research as a whole found: In both the original and validation cohorts, the classifier was reported to diagnose cytomegalovirus status with high specificity and sensitivity. Because counts were too low, 15 or so rarely observed V segments, including chromosome 9 orphons, were excluded from the earlier analysis of a few hundred of the donors. Some IMGT-functional V segments, including TRBV6-2 and TRBV6-3, could not be told apart with the 87-base-pair reads, so those segments were excluded. A further reported finding was that TCR beta sequences accurately predicted the HLA-A and HLA-B alleles for most subjects in the first cohort. In a later analysis, the rate of TCR association differed among HLA loci, with DRB1 alleles having the most associated TCRs and HLA-C alleles having the fewest. In a later genetic analysis, a missense DCLRE1C variant was associated with V-gene and J-gene trimming of TCR beta chains, and the association was replicated in an independent cohort. A cluster of highly shared sequence variants was judged likely to represent a technical artifact of the sequencing pipeline. Immune exposure information for the cohort was limited to CMV serostatus. Broadly in line with IMGT annotations, most TCR beta V segments showed up in productive rearrangements about 90% or about 30% of the time in an earlier analysis of several hundred of the donors. Several of the top co-occurrence clusters appeared to be linked to parvovirus B19, influenza, CMV and Epstein-Barr virus, according to a later analysis. Specific HLA alleles were associated with more than 15,000 TCR beta sequences at a false discovery rate of 0.05 in a later analysis. When HLA alleles, especially DR and DQ, strongly co-occurred, TCR associations were difficult to assign to individual alleles. According to a later analysis, most CMV-associated TCR beta chains appeared to be HLA-restricted, and the HLA associations seemed to be driven largely by CMV exposure. Presence/absence analyses assumed roughly uniform sequencing depth across donors, an assumption that may not hold. Correlated functional status among segregating V segments might reflect linkage disequilibrium, but an unknown experimental factor could not be ruled out. Compared with equally common non-associated chains, HLA-associated TCR beta chains in a later analysis were more clonally expanded and had lower generation probabilities. This cohort had only TCR beta chains sequenced, and the lack of alpha or paired-chain data limited which features could be detected. In vitro tests confirmed that a few of the cytomegalovirus-associated TCR beta chains recognize cytomegalovirus antigens. Most TCR sequences were observed very rarely across donors, whereas some public TCRs were present in many individuals. Because some donors lacked HLA typing at each locus, the association tests relied only on the typed subset. The study listed 164 TCR beta chains as associated with cytomegalovirus. A later genetic analysis reported fewer N-insertions in productive TCRs among donors in an Asian-associated ancestry cluster than the 666-donor mean. It was suggested by the authors that the approach could potentially be generalized to other disease states and immunological phenotypes.

The CDR3 has 15 amino acids, counting the end cysteine and phenylalanine. Only the CDR3 region is kept as DNA, spanning 45 bases read in frame from base 1. Compared with germline, V lacks 4 bases and J lacks 6 bases; bases without a gene match: 10. CDR1 is given as SGHRS and CDR2 as YFSETQ, both from the germline V gene. Recombination joined TRBV5-1 with TRBJ1-2; 9 bases in the middle match TRBD1. This receptor was obtained from a man in his forties in good health and CMV-seropositive. Sequenced material: PBMCs. The CDR3 protein: CASSPLTGGFDGYTF. The nucleotide sequence is TGCGCCAGCAGCCCCCTCACAGGGGGCTTCGATGGCTACACCTTC.